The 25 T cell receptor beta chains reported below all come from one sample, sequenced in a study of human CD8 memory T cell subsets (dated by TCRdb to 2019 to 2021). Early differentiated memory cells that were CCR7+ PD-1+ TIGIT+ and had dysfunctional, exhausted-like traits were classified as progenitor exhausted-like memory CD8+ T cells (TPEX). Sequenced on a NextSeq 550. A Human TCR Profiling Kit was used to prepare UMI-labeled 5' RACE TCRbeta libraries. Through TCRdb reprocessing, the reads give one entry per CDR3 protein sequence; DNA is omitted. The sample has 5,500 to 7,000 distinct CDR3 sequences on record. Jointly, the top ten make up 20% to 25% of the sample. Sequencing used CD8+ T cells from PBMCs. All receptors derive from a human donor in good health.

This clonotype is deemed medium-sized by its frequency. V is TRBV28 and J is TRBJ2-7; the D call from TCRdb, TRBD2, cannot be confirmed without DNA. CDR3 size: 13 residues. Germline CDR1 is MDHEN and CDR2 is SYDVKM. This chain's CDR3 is CASTGTSIYEQYF.

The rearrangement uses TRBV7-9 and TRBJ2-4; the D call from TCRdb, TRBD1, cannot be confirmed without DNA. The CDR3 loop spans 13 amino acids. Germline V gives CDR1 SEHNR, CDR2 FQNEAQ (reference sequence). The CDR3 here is CATHPPDQNIQYF.

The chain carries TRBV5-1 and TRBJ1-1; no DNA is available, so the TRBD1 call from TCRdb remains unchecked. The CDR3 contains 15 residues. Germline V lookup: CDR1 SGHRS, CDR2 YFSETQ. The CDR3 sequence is CASSYSQGGNTEAFF.

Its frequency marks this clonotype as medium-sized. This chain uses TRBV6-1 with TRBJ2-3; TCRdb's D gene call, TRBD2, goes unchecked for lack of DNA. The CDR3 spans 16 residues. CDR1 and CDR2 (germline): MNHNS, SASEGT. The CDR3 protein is CASSEGVVPGFDTQYF.

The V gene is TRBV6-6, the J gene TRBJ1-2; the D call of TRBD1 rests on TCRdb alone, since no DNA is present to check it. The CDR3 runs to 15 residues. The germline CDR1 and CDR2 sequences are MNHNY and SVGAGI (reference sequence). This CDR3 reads CASSPGAGDFYGYTF.

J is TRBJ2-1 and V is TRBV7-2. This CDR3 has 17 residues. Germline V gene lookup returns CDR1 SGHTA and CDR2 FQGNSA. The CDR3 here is CASTSHREQSSYNEQFF.

This CDR3 reads CASQGLAGGMYNEQFF. The chain is built from TRBV7-9 and TRBJ2-1; with no DNA, the TCRdb D assignment of TRBD2 cannot be verified. Germline V CDR1 and CDR2: SEHNR, FQNEAQ (reference sequence). The CDR3 has 16 amino acids.

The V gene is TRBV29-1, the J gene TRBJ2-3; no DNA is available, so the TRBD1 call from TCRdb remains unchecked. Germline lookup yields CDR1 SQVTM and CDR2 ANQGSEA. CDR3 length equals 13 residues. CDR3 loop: CSGGTGITDTQYF.

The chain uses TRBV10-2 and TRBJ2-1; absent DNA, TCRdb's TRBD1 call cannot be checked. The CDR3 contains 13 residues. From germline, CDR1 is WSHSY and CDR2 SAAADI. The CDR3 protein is CASSELPLDEQFF.

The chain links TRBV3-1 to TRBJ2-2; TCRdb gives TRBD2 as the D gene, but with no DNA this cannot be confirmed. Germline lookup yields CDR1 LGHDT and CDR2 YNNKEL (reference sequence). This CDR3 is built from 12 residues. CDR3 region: CASRSPPGELFF.

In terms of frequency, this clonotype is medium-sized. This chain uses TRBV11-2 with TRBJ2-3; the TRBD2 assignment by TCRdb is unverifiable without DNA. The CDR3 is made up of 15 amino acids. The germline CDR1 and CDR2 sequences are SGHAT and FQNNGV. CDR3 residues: CASSLGSGSADTQYF.

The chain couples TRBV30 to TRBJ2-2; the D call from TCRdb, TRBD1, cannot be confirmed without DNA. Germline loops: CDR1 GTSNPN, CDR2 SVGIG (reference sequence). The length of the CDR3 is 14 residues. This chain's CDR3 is CAWLRDRSTGELFF.

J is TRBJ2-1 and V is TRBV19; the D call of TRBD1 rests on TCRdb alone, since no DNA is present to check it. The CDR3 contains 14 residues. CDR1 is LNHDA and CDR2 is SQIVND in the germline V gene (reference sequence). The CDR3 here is CASQQTGGILEQFF.

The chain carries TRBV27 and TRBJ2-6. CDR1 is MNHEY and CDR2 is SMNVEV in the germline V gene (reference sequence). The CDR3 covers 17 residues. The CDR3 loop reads CASSLTSRISGANVLTF.

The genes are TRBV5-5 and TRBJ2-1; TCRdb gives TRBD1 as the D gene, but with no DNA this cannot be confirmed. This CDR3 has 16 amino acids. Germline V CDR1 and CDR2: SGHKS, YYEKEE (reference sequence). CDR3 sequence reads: CASSLGAGGSYNEQFF.

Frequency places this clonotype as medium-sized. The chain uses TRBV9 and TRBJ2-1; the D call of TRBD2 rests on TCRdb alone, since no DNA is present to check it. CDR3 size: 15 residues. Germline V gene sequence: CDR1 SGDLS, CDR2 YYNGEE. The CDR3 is CASSVAGDLVGEQFF.

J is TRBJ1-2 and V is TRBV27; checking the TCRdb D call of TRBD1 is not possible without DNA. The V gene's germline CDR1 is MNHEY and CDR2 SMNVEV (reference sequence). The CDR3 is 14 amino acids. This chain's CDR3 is CASSAGTGTYGYTF.

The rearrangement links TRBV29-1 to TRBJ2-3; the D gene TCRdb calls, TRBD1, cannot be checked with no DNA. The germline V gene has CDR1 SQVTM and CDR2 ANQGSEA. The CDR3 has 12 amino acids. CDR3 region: CSGGTGADTQYF.

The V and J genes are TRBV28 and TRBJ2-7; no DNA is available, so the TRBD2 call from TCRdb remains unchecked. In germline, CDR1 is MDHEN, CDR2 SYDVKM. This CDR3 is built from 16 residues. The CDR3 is CASRQGTGTSAYEQYF. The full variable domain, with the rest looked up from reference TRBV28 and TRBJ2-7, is DVKVTQSSRYLVKRTGEKVFLECVQDMDHENMFWYRQDPGLGLRLIYFSYDVKMKEKGDIPEGYSVSREKKERFSLILESASTNQTSMYLCASRQGTGTSAYEQYFGPGTRLTVT.

CDR3 sequence reads: CATSLRTGGYVRNEQFF. This chain uses TRBV15 with TRBJ2-1; as DNA is missing, the TRBD1 call by TCRdb cannot be tested. The CDR3 runs to 17 residues. Looked up from germline, CDR1 is LNHNV and CDR2 is YYDKDF (reference sequence).

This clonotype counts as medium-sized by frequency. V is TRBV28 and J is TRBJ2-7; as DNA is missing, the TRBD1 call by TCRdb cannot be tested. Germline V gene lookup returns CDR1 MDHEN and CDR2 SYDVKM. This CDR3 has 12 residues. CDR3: CASTSLGPEQYF.

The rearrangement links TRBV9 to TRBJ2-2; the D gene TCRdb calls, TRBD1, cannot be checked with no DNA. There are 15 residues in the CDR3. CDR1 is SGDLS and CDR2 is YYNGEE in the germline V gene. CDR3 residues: CASSPPGWENGELFF.

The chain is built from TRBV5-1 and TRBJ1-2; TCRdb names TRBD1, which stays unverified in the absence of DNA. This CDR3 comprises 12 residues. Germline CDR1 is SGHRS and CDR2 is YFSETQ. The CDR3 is CASSLQGHRYTF.

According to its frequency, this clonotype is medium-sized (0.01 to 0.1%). The CDR3: CSVEGLPGQGDGETQYF. The rearrangement uses TRBV29-1 and TRBJ2-5; without DNA, the TCRdb call of TRBD1 cannot be checked. Germline V lookup: CDR1 SQVTM, CDR2 ANQGSEA. The CDR3 spans 17 residues.

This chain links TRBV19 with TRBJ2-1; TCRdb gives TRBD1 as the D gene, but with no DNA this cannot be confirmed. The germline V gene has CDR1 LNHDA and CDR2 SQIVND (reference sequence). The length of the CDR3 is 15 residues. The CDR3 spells CASSIDHRGNNEQFF.